This T cell receptor (beta chain) was documented in a study of shared clonotypes between healthy human individuals. Study-level results: Clonotypes not shared had lower generation probabilities than those common to all four donors.

Comment on this clone: Its antigen is not identified.

Deep-level running was used for the assay. TCRdb's table, derived via immunoSEQ multiplex PCR, lists solely in-frame clones and lacks some. The profile covers about 820,000 clones, with nearly 95% appearing a single time and more than 20% taken by the ten largest. In the naive CD8 group, cells lacked CD45RO and were positively selected for CCR7, so terminally differentiated effector memory CD45RA+ cells were left out. There are 15 residues in the CDR3. With V trimmed by 9 bases and J by 6 bases, 13 bases remained unmatched. CDR1 is MDHEN and CDR2 is SYDVKM in the germline V gene. This receptor was identified in a man in his thirties or forties in good health. This rearrangement joins TRBV28 to TRBJ2-2; 7 nucleotides match TRBD1. Sequenced material: naive CD8+ T cells sorted from blood. CDR3 coding DNA: TGTGCCAGTCTTCGTGGACAGGATGGGGCCGGGGAGCTGTTTTTT. It translates to CASLRGQDGAGELFF.